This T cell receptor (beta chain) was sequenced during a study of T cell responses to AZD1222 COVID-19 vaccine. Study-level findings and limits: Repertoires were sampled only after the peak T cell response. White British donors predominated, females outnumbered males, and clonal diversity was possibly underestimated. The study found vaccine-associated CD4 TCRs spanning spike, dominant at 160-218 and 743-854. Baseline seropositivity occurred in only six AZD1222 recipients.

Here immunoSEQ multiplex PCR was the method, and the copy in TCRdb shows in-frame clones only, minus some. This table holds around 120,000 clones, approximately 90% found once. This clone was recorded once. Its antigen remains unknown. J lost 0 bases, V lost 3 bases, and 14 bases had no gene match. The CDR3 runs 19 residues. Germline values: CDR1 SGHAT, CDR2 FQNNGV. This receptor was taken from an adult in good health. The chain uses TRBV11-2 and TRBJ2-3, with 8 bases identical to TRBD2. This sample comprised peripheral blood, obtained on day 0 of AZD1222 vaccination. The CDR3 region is CASSFRSRTSSTSTDTQYF. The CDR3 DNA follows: TGTGCCAGCAGCTTTCGGTCCCGGACTAGCTCAACCAGCACAGATACGCAGTATTTT.